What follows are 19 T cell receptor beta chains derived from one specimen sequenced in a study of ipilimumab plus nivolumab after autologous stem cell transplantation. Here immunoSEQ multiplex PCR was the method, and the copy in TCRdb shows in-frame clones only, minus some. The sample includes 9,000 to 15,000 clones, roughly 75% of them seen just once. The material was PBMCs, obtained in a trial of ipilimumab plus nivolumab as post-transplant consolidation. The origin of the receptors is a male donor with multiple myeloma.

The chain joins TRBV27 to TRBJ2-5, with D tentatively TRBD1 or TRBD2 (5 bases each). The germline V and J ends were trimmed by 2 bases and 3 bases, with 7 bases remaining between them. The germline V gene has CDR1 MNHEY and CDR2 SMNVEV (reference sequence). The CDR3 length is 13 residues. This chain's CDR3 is CASSLRGEETQYF. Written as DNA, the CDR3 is TGTGCCAGCAGTTTAAGAGGGGAAGAGACCCAGTACTTC.

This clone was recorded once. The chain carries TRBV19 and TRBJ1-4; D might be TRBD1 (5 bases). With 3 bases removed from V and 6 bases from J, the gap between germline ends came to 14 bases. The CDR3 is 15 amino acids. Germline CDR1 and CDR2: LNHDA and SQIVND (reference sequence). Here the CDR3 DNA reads TGTGCCAGTAGTATGGGGGGACTCGGATATGAAAAACTGTTTTTT. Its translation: CASSMGGLGYEKLFF.

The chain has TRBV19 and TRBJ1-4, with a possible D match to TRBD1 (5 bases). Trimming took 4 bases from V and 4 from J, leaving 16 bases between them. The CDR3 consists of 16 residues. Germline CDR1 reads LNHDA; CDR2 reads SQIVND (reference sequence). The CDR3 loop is CASSRTSGAYNEKLFF. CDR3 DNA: TGTGCCAGTAGTAGGACCTCCGGGGCCTATAATGAAAAACTGTTTTTT.

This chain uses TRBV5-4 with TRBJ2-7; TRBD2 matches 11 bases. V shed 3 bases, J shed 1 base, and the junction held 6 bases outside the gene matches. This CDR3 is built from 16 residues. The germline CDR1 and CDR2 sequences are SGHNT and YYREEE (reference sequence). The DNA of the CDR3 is TGTGCCAGCAGCTGGGGCCTAGCGGGGGGTTCCTACGAGCAGTACTTC. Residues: CASSWGLAGGSYEQYF.

DNA for the CDR3: TGTGCCAGCAGGTATCGGTATGGCTACACCTTC. Amino acids: CASRYRYGYTF. The rearrangement uses TRBV2 and TRBJ1-2, with no clear D. The CDR3 has 11 amino acids. V lost 6 bases and J 5 bases, leaving 7 bases between the germline ends. The germline V gene encodes CDR1 SNHLY and CDR2 FYNNEI.

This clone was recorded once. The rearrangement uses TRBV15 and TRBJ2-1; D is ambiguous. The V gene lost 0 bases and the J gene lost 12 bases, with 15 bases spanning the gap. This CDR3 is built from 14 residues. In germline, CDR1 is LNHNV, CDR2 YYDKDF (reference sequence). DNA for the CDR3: TGTGCCACCAGCAGAGACCCCCAGAGCGTGGGGCAGTTCTTC. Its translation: CATSRDPQSVGQFF.

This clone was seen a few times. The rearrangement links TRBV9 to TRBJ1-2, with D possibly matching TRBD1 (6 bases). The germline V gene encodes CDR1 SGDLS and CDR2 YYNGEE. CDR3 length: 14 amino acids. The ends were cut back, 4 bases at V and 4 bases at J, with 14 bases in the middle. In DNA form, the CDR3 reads TGTGCCAGCAGCCGCGGGGGGGCGGGCTATGGCTACACCTTC. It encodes CASSRGGAGYGYTF.

The CDR3 sequence: CASSLGLAGVTDTQYF. CDR3 DNA sequence: TGTGCCAGCAGTTTGGGACTAGCGGGCGTCACAGATACGCAGTATTTT. This chain uses TRBV27 with TRBJ2-3, with 12 bases aligning to TRBD2. Losses at the gene ends were 3 bases for V and 2 bases for J; bases not matched to a gene: 3. This CDR3 spans 16 amino acids. Germline assignment: CDR1 MNHEY and CDR2 SMNVEV (reference sequence).

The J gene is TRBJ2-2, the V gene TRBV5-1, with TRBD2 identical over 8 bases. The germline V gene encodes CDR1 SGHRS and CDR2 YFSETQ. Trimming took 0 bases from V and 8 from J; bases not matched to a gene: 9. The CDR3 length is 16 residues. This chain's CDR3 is CASSLAVGGASGELFF. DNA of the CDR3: TGCGCCAGCAGCTTGGCGGTCGGGGGGGCCTCTGGGGAGCTGTTTTTT. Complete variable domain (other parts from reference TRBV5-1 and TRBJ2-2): KAGVTQTPRYLIKTRGQQVTLSCSPISGHRSVSWYQQTPGQGLQFLFEYFSETQRNKGNFPGRFSGRQFSNSRSEMNVSTLELGDSALYLCASSLAVGGASGELFFGEGSRLTVL.

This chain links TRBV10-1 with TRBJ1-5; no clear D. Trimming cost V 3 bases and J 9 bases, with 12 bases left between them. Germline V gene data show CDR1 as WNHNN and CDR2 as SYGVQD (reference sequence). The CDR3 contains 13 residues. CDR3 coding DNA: TGCGCCAGCAGTGACCGGTCCGGAGGGCCCCAGCATTTT. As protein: CASSDRSGGPQHF.

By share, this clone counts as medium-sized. The CDR3 region has the DNA TGTGCCAGAAGTAGTTTCCGGACAGGCGCTACTAATGAAAAACTGTTTTTT. Translation gives CARSSFRTGATNEKLFF. This chain links TRBV5-3 with TRBJ1-4; 7 nucleotides line up with TRBD1. TRBV5-3 is marked as an open reading frame, function uncertain. V was clipped by 5 bases and J by 2 bases; unmatched bases: 12. The CDR3 consists of 17 residues.

DNA of the CDR3: TGCGCCAGCAGCCCGTCGCACCCTAGAGACACCATATATTTT. Protein: CASSPSHPRDTIYF. The V gene is TRBV5-1, the J gene TRBJ1-3, with no clear D. From germline, CDR1 is SGHRS and CDR2 YFSETQ. Trimming stripped 4 bases from V and 8 bases from J, with 16 bases between. The CDR3 extends over 14 amino acids.

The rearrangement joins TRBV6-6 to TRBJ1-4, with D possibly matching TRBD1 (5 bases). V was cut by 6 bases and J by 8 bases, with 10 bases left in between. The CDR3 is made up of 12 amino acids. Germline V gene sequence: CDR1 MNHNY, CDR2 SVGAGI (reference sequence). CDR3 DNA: TGTGCCAGCAGGGGGACGCGCGAAAAACTGTTTTTT. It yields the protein CASRGTREKLFF.

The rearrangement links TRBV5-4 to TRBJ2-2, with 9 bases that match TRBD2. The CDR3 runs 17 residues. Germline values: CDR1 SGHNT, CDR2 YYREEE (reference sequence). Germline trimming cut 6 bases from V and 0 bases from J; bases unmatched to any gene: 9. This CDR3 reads CASNLEAGGTNTGELFF. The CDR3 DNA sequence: TGTGCCAGCAACTTAGAAGCGGGGGGTACGAACACCGGGGAGCTGTTTTTT.

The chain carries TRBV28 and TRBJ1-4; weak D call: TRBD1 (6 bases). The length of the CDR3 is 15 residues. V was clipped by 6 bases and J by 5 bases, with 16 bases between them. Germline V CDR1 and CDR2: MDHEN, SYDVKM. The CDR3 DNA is TGTGCCAGCAGACAACCAGGACAGCGGAATGAAAAACTGTTTTTT. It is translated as CASRQPGQRNEKLFF.

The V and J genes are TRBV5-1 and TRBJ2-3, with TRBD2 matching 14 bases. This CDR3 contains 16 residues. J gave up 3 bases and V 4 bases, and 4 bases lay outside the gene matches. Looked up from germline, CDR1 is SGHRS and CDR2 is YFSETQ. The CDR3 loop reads CASSQTSGGATDTQYF. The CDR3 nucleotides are TGCGCCAGCAGCCAGACTAGCGGGGGGGCGACAGATACGCAGTATTTT.

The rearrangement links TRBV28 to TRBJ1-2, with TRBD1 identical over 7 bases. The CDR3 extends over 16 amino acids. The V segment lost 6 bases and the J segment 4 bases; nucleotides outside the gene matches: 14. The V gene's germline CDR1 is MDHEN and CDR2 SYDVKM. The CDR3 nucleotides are TGTGCCAGCAGACCCGATGAACCGGGACAGAGCTATGGCTACACCTTC. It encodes CASRPDEPGQSYGYTF.

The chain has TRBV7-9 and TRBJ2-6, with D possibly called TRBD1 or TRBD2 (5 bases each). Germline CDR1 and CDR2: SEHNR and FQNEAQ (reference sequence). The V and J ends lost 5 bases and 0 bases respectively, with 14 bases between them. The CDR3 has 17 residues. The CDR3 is CASSPPSGLSGANVLTF. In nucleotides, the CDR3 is TGTGCCAGCAGCCCCCCTTCGGGGCTCTCTGGGGCCAACGTCCTGACTTTC.

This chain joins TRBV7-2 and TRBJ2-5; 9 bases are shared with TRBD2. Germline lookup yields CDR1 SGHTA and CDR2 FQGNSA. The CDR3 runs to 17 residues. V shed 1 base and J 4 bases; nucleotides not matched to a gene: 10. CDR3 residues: CASSLVPAGGLSETQYF. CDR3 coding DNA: TGTGCCAGCAGCTTAGTCCCAGCGGGGGGCCTATCAGAGACCCAGTACTTC.